This is a list of T cell receptor beta chains from one sample in a study of monozygotic twins with inflammatory bowel disease. TCRdb re-called the 5' RACE reads and shows each CDR3 protein once, DNA omitted. The table lists hundreds of thousands of distinct CDR3 sequences. The sequencing sample was made of blood. Receptors originate from a human donor with ulcerative colitis or Crohn's disease, or a healthy co-twin of an affected twin (not recorded which). Both conserved end residues are part of each CDR3.

15	TRBV9	TRBJ2-2	CASSPRTANTGELFF
15	TRBV3-1	TRBJ1-2	CASSQASPGVKGYTF
15	TRBV9	TRBJ2-1	CASSVGTSLGNEQFF
14	TRBV7-9	TRBJ1-2	CASSSTVDSSDYTF
16	TRBV7-9	TRBJ2-1	CASSGQEGVSNNEQFF
13	TRBV7-9	TRBJ2-1	CASSLDLYNEQFF
19	TRBV6-2/TRBV6-3	TRBJ2-1	CATTDRRSGPPGSYNEQFF
16	TRBV20-1	TRBJ2-5	CSAREGGGGRLETQYF
13	TRBV29-1	TRBJ2-7	CSVEDGQGSGQYF
15	TRBV27	TRBJ2-1	CASSLMDPSYNEQFF
13	TRBV20-1	TRBJ1-4	CSARGPVMEKLFF
13	TRBV12-3/TRBV12-4	TRBJ1-4	CASSRVSNEKLFF
14	TRBV9	TRBJ1-1	CASSVGRRRTEAFF
15	TRBV6-5	TRBJ1-1	CASSSTGQKNTEAFF
14	TRBV27	TRBJ2-1	CASKTRTGNNEQFF
15	TRBV7-2	TRBJ2-7	CASSYAPGATYEQYF
15	TRBV12-3/TRBV12-4	TRBJ2-3	CASSLAPGGSDTQYF
14	TRBV6-6	TRBJ1-1	CASESLVMNTEAFF
16	TRBV5-6	TRBJ1-1	CASRNRDRSWNTEAFF
16	TRBV6-5	TRBJ1-5	CASSSLLPGNNQPQHF
15	TRBV4-3	TRBJ1-4	CASSFRGGGGEKLFF
15	TRBV5-1	TRBJ2-1	CASSKDRGGYNEQFF
16	TRBV20-1	TRBJ2-1	CSARVGWRDRGNEQFF
20	TRBV29-1	TRBJ2-7	CSVASGAGGKLLPHSYEQYF
17	TRBV5-4	TRBJ1-6	CASSLPPTGLYNSPLHF
15	TRBV5-1	TRBJ2-1	CASNRDRGLGNEQFF
14	TRBV6-2/TRBV6-3	TRBJ2-2	CASRDQIARGELFF
14	TRBV10-1	TRBJ2-3	CASSEYQGADTQYF
19	TRBV11-1	TRBJ2-6	CASSLIFGQGSSGANVLTF
15	TRBV10-2	TRBJ2-5	CASSLWTGSIETQYF
14	TRBV6-6	TRBJ1-2	CASSSTGQAYGYTF
16	TRBV7-2	TRBJ1-2	CASSSQGPPSGYGYTF
13	TRBV27	TRBJ2-5	CASSPSYTETQYF
17	TRBV7-2	TRBJ2-6	CASSLIPQTGGANVLTF
15	TRBV12-3/TRBV12-4	TRBJ2-1	CASSLALSDYNEQFF
15	TRBV11-2	TRBJ2-2	CASSLDRVPSGELFF
16	TRBV24-1	TRBJ2-7	CATSSGTGPFTYEQYF
16	TRBV12-3/TRBV12-4	TRBJ1-1	CASSLFDIGGLGGAFF
13	TRBV19	TRBJ2-7	CASSGTFSYEQYF
14	TRBV6-6	TRBJ1-3	CASIKQGMGNTIYF